This entry lists 25 T cell receptor beta chains sequenced from one sample in a study of T cell repertoires in cytomegalovirus infection. One entry per CDR3 protein, called by TCRdb with MiXCR from the reads. The table lists around 440,000 distinct CDR3 sequences, roughly 10% of them singletons. What was sequenced was PBMCs. The receptors shown here come from a human donor in good health (CMV status not recorded). Some clones in this sample may be carry-over from other donors' samples.

This clonotype has at least ten counts. V and J are TRBV7-9 and TRBJ2-1, with a possible D match to TRBD2 (6 bases). Germline CDR1 reads SEHNR; CDR2 reads FQNEAQ (reference sequence). CDR3 size: 15 residues. V dropped 5 bases and J dropped 7 bases, with 18 bases sitting between them. This chain's CDR3 is CASSNPRAEGNEQFF. In DNA, the CDR3 is TGTGCCAGCAGCAACCCCCGCGCGGAGGGGAATGAGCAGTTCTTC.

Regarding this clonotype: At one boundary the junction diverges from the germline segment, which might be a read error. The rearrangement uses TRBV4-1 and TRBJ2-7; either TRBD1 or TRBD2 may supply D (6 bases each). The CDR3 has 15 residues. The germline V gene encodes CDR1 MGHRA and CDR2 YSYEKL. The CDR3 loop reads CAISQGGTPTYEQYF. DNA of the CDR3: TGCGCCATCAGCCAAGGCGGGACACCAACCTACGAGCAGTACTTC.

This clonotype was seen many times. The V and J genes are TRBV24-1 and TRBJ2-1; possible D gene TRBD2, 5 bases. The CDR3 has 15 residues. The V end lost 4 bases, the J end lost 0 bases, and 9 bases lay between the germline ends. The V gene's germline CDR1 is KGHDR and CDR2 SFDVKD. The CDR3 DNA sequence: TGTGCCACCAGTGAGTTAGCGAGCTCCTACAATGAGCAGTTCTTC. Its protein product is CATSELASSYNEQFF.

This clonotype was counted at least ten times. This chain joins TRBV6-4 and TRBJ2-2; perhaps TRBD2 as D (5 bases). V shed 6 bases and J shed 6 bases, with 17 bases lying between them. This CDR3 is 15 amino acids long. Germline V CDR1 and CDR2: MRHNA, SNTAGT. Here the CDR3 reads CASSPLAGVAGELFF. CDR3 DNA: TGTGCCAGCAGCCCCTTAGCCGGGGTAGCCGGGGAGCTGTTTTTT.

J is TRBJ2-1 and V is TRBV5-1, with 7 bases matching TRBD2. CDR1 is SGHRS, CDR2 YFSETQ, per germline. This CDR3 has 15 residues. With 4 bases clipped from V and 6 bases from J, the junction kept 10 bases outside the gene matches. The CDR3 DNA sequence: TGCGCCAGCAGCCCTCGGGAGGTAGGACTCAATGAGCAGTTCTTC. This translates into CASSPREVGLNEQFF.

The J gene is TRBJ2-5, the V gene TRBV7-3, with D perhaps assigned TRBD1 or TRBD2 (7 bases each). The CDR3 runs 14 residues. CDR1 is SGHTA, CDR2 FQGTGA, per germline. The V end was cut by 6 bases, the J end by 5 bases, with 16 bases between. CDR3 nucleotides: TGTGCCAGCAGTTTGACAGGGCGGGGGGAGACCCAGTACTTC. Its protein is CASSLTGRGETQYF.

This clonotype was found many times. The rearrangement links TRBV4-1 to TRBJ1-5; TRBD1 aligns across 8 bases. Germline V gene lookup returns CDR1 MGHRA and CDR2 YSYEKL. The CDR3 consists of 15 residues. The trim removed 6 bases at V and 5 bases at J, leaving 9 bases unmatched. The CDR3: CASSPRTGPDQPQHF. In nucleotides, the CDR3 is TGCGCCAGCAGTCCCCGGACAGGGCCGGATCAGCCCCAGCATTTT.

This clonotype has at least ten counts. The J gene is TRBJ2-1, the V gene TRBV20-1; the match to TRBD2 covers 9 bases. Germline-derived CDR1 and CDR2 are DFQATT and SNEGSKA (reference sequence). The length of the CDR3 is 17 residues. J gave up 8 bases and V 0 bases, and 14 bases lay outside the gene matches. The DNA for the CDR3 is TGCAGTGCTAGAGACCTAATAGCGGGGGCCCGTAAGGATGAGCAGTTCTTC. It is translated as CSARDLIAGARKDEQFF.

V gene TRBV7-9 combines with J gene TRBJ2-1; either TRBD1 or TRBD2 may fit D (6 bases each). Germline V CDR1 and CDR2: SEHNR, FQNEAQ (reference sequence). There are 14 residues in the CDR3. V was trimmed by 5 bases and J by 4 bases, leaving 12 bases between them. The CDR3 DNA reads as TGTGCCAGCAGCCCAGAAGGGGGGTACAATGAGCAGTTCTTC. Encoded protein: CASSPEGGYNEQFF.

The sample holds many counts of this clonotype. The rearrangement links TRBV30 to TRBJ1-2; D gene unclear. CDR1 and CDR2 from the germline V gene are GTSNPN and SVGIG (reference sequence). The CDR3 has 11 amino acids. Trimming removed 0 bases from V and 5 bases from J, with 4 bases in between. The CDR3 protein is CAWSVRYGYTF. The CDR3 region has the DNA TGTGCCTGGAGTGTACGGTATGGCTACACCTTC. Looking up the rest from reference TRBV30 and TRBJ1-2 gives the full variable domain: SQTIHQWPATLVQPVGSPLSLECTVEGTSNPNLYWYRQAAGRGLQLLFYSVGIGQISSEVPQNLSASRPQDRQFILSSKKLLLSDSGFYLCAWSVRYGYTFGSGTRLTVV.

This clonotype showed up many times. The rearrangement joins TRBV7-9 to TRBJ2-7, with a possible D match to TRBD1 (5 bases). V was shortened by 4 bases and J by 0 bases, with 13 bases between the two germline ends. Germline V gives CDR1 SEHNR, CDR2 FQNEAQ (reference sequence). CDR3 length equals 15 residues. The CDR3 protein is CASSSEDTHSYEQYF. In nucleotides, the CDR3 is TGTGCCAGCAGCTCCGAGGACACCCACTCCTACGAGCAGTACTTC.

The gene calls are TRBV19 and TRBJ2-2; D might be TRBD1 (5 bases). The CDR3 contains 12 residues. Germline CDR1 reads LNHDA; CDR2 reads SQIVND (reference sequence). Trimming removed 8 bases at V and 5 bases at J, with 9 bases between. In DNA form, the CDR3 reads TGTGCCAGTCCCAACAGGACCGGGGAGCTGTTTTTT. Protein sequence: CASPNRTGELFF.

This clonotype has at least ten counts. This chain uses TRBV12-3 or TRBV12-4 with TRBJ1-5, with D unclear. The V end was cut by 4 bases, the J end by 8 bases, with 9 bases between. CDR3 length: 12 residues. In DNA, the CDR3 is TGTGCCAGCAGTTCCCTCCAAAAGCCCCAGCATTTT. It specifies CASSSLQKPQHF.

This clonotype was observed a few times. The chain employs TRBV3-1 and TRBJ1-4; 8 nucleotides line up with TRBD1. V trimming: 0 bases; J trimming: 6 bases; junction bases outside the gene matches: 9. CDR1 and CDR2 (germline): LGHDT, YNNKEL (reference sequence). The CDR3 sequence is 17 residues long. For the CDR3, the DNA is TGTGCCAGCAGCCAAGATACAAGGGCAGGGGGCTATGAAAAACTGTTTTTT. The encoded protein is CASSQDTRAGGYEKLFF. Full variable domain (outside the CDR3, taken from reference TRBV3-1 and TRBJ1-4): DTAVSQTPKYLVTQMGNDKSIKCEQNLGHDTMYWYKQDSKKFLKIMFSYNNKELIINETVPNRFSPKSPDKAHLNLHINSLELGDSAVYFCASSQDTRAGGYEKLFFGSGTQLSVL.

This clonotype was observed many times. The genes are TRBV20-1 and TRBJ2-1, with TRBD2 identical over 12 bases. Germline loops: CDR1 DFQATT, CDR2 SNEGSKA (reference sequence). V lost 6 bases to trimming and J lost 8 bases; unmatched junction nucleotides: 5. The CDR3 spans 13 residues. CDR3 in amino acids: CSARTSGKDEQFF. As DNA, the CDR3 is TGCAGTGCCCGGACTAGCGGGAAGGATGAGCAGTTCTTC.

This clonotype was seen only a few times. The chain recombines TRBV20-1 with TRBJ2-5, with 7 bases identical to TRBD1. V dropped 0 bases and J dropped 1; count of bases not matched to a gene: 5. CDR1 and CDR2 from the germline V gene are DFQATT and SNEGSKA (reference sequence). This CDR3 region has 15 residues. The CDR3 DNA sequence: TGCAGTGCTAGAGATAGGGACAGCCTCCAAGAGACCCAGTACTTC. It yields the protein CSARDRDSLQETQYF.

The V call is TRBV5-4, the J call TRBJ2-5; the match to TRBD2 covers 13 bases. From germline, CDR1 is SGHNT and CDR2 YYREEE (reference sequence). The CDR3 has 16 amino acids. Trimming at V came to 4 bases and at J to 5 bases, leaving 8 bases not matched to a gene. CDR3: CASSPRTSGSVETQYF. The CDR3 DNA reads as TGTGCCAGCAGCCCTCGGACTAGCGGGAGCGTCGAGACCCAGTACTTC.

This clonotype was seen many times. The chain carries TRBV7-2 and TRBJ1-2; D unclear. V lost 5 bases and J lost 3, with 10 bases in between. The CDR3 runs 13 residues. Germline CDR1 and CDR2: SGHTA and FQGNSA. CDR3 DNA: TGTGCCAGCAGCACCGGACGGTACTATGGCTACACCTTC. This gives the protein CASSTGRYYGYTF.

This clonotype has a handful of counts. The J gene is TRBJ2-6, the V gene TRBV4-1; D may be TRBD2 (6 bases). Trimming shortened V by 0 bases and J by 0 bases, and 12 bases separated the two germline ends. CDR1 and CDR2 (germline): MGHRA, YSYEKL. The CDR3 is made up of 18 amino acids. This chain's CDR3 is CASSQEGGVDSGANVLTF. CDR3 in DNA: TGCGCCAGCAGCCAAGAGGGCGGGGTAGACTCTGGGGCCAACGTCCTGACTTTC.

The CDR3: CASSLVGLSTDTQYF. The CDR3 nucleotides are TGTGCCAGCAGCTTAGTAGGGCTTAGCACAGATACGCAGTATTTT. The gene calls are TRBV7-3 and TRBJ2-3; D is uncertain. The ends were cut back, 2 bases at V and 0 bases at J, with 9 bases in the middle. Per the germline V gene, CDR1 is SGHTA and CDR2 is FQGTGA. This CDR3 spans 15 amino acids.

This clonotype was counted at least ten times. The CDR3 DNA sequence: TGTGCCAGCAGCCAACGGACAGGGGTCGGGGGTCAGCCCCAGCATTTT. Its protein product is CASSQRTGVGGQPQHF. The chain employs TRBV4-2 and TRBJ1-5; TRBD1 matches 9 bases. The V segment lost 2 bases and the J segment 6 bases; nucleotides outside the gene matches: 8. Germline loops: CDR1 LGHNA, CDR2 YNFKEQ. CDR3 length equals 16 residues.

This clonotype was found many times. The CDR3 nucleotides are TGTGCCATCAGTGCAACTAGCGTAATCGCCACAGATACGCAGTATTTT. Its protein is CAISATSVIATDTQYF. The chain combines TRBV10-3 with TRBJ2-3; the match to TRBD2 covers 7 bases. Germline V gene lookup returns CDR1 ENHRY and CDR2 SYGVKD. The CDR3 totals 16 residues. The J segment lost 2 bases and the V segment lost 4 bases, leaving 9 bases of the junction unmatched.

This clonotype has a count of ten or more. The chain employs TRBV7-3 and TRBJ2-5; D might be TRBD1 (6 bases). V lost 5 bases and J lost 1, with 11 bases in between. This CDR3 region has 14 residues. The germline V gene encodes CDR1 SGHTA and CDR2 FQGTGA. The CDR3 nucleotides are TGTGCCAGCAGCAGATTAGGGGGCCAAGAGACCCAGTACTTC. This translates into CASSRLGGQETQYF.

The J gene is TRBJ2-2, the V gene TRBV5-1; a weak D match, TRBD1 (7 bases). The length of the CDR3 is 15 residues. The germline V gene encodes CDR1 SGHRS and CDR2 YFSETQ. The germline V and J ends were trimmed by 3 bases and 5 bases, with 14 bases remaining between them. The CDR3 protein is CASSWRDSSTGELFF. DNA of the CDR3: TGCGCCAGCAGCTGGAGGGACAGCTCTACCGGGGAGCTGTTTTTT.

The CDR3, as DNA: TGCAGTGCTAGATATAGGGGGCGAACTGAAGCTTTCTTT. It translates to CSARYRGRTEAFF. This chain joins TRBV20-1 and TRBJ1-1; TRBD1 aligns across 7 bases. The CDR3 sequence is 13 residues long. The V segment lost 2 bases and the J segment 5 bases; nucleotides outside the gene matches: 5. Per germline, CDR1 DFQATT and CDR2 SNEGSKA (reference sequence).